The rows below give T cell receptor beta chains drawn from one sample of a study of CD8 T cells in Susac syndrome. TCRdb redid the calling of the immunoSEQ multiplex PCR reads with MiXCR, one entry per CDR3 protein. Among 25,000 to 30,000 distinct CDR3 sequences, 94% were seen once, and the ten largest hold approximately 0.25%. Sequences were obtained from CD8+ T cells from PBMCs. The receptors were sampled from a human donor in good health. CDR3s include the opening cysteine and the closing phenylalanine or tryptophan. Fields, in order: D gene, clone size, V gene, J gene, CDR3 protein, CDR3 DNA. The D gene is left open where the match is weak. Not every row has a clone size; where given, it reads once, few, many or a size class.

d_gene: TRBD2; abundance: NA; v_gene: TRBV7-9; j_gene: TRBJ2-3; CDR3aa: CASSLGRDYTDTQYF; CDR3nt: TGTGCCAGCAGCTTAGGAAGGGACTACACAGATACGCAGTATTTT
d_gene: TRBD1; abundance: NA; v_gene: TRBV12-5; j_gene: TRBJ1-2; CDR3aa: CASGQGTDRYTF; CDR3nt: TGTGCTAGTGGTCAAGGGACAGACCGCTACACCTTC
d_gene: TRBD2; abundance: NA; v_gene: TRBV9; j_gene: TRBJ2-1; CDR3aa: CASSALSGGRNEQFF; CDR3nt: TGTGCCAGCAGCGCCCTTAGCGGGGGTCGCAATGAGCAGTTCTTC
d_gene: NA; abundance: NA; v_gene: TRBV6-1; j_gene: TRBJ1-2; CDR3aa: CASIQAFYGYTF; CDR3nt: TGTGCCAGCATCCAGGCCTTCTATGGCTACACCTTC
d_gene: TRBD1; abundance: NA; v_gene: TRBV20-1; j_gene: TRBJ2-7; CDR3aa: CSALTGISYEQYF; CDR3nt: TGCAGTGCTCTGACAGGGATTTCCTACGAGCAGTACTTC
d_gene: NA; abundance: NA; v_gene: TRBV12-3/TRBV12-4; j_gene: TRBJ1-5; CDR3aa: CASSGGVRVNQPQHF; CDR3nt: TGTGCCAGCAGCGGGGGGGTGCGGGTAAATCAGCCCCAGCATTTT
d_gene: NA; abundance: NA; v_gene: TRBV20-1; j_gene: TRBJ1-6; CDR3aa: CSASGKWDNSPLHF; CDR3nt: TGCAGTGCTTCGGGCAAATGGGATAATTCACCCCTCCACTTT
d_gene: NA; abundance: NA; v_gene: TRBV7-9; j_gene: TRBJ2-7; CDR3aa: CASSQTDYEQYF; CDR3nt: TGTGCCAGCAGCCAGACAGACTACGAGCAGTACTTC
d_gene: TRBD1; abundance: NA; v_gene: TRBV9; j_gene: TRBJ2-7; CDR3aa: CASSPGGQGNYEQYF; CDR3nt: TGTGCCAGCAGCCCGGGGGGACAGGGGAACTACGAGCAGTACTTC
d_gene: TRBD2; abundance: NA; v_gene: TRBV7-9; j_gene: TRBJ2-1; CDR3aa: CASSTRTSGVNEQFF; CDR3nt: TGTGCCAGCAGCACCCGGACTAGCGGGGTAAATGAGCAGTTCTTC
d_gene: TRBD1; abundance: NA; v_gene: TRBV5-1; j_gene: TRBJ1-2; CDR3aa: CASSWMTGTPSNGYTF; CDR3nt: TGCGCCAGCAGCTGGATGACAGGGACCCCGTCTAATGGCTACACCTTC
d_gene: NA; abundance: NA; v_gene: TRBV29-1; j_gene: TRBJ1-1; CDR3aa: CSATLSSSEAFF; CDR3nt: TGCAGCGCCACTTTGAGCTCCTCGGAGGCTTTCTTT
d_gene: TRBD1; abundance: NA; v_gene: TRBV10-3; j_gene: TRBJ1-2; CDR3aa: CAISPGTGGSHGYTF; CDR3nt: TGTGCCATTTCCCCCGGGACAGGGGGCTCTCATGGCTACACCTTC
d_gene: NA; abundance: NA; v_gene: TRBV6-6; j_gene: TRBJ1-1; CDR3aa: CASKGTEAFF; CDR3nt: TGTGCCAGCAAAGGGACTGAAGCTTTCTTT
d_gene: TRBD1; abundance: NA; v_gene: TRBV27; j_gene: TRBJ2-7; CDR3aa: CASSYSGGEHTYEQYF; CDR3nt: TGTGCCAGCAGCTATTCAGGGGGAGAGCACACCTACGAGCAGTACTTC
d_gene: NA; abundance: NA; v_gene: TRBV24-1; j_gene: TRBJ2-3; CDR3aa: CATSEENTDTQYF; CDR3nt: TGTGCCACCAGTGAAGAGAACACAGATACGCAGTATTTT
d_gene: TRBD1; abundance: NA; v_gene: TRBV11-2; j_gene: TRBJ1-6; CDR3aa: CASSPRQGLRNSPLHF; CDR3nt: TGTGCCAGCAGCCCCCGACAGGGGTTACGTAATTCACCCCTCCACTTT
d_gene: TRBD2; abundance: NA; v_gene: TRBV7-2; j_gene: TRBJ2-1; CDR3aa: CASSLGTSGNEQFF; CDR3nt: TGTGCCAGCAGCTTGGGGACTAGCGGCAATGAGCAGTTCTTC
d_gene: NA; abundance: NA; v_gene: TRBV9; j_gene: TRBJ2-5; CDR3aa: CASSVTPYQETQYF; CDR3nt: TGTGCCAGCAGCGTGACACCGTACCAAGAGACCCAGTACTTC
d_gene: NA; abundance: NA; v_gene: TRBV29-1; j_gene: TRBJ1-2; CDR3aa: CSPPNTLVHPVNYGYTF; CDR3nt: TGCAGCCCCCCCAACACATTAGTCCACCCTGTCAACTATGGCTACACCTTC
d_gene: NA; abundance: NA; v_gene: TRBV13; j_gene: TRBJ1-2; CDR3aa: CASSPRGGLFYGYTF; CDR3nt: TGTGCCAGCAGCCCTCGCGGCGGTTTGTTCTATGGCTACACCTTC
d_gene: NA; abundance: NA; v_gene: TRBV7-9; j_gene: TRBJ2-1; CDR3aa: CASSRTDRTYNEQFF; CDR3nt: TGTGCCAGCAGCCGTACCGACAGGACCTACAATGAGCAGTTCTTC
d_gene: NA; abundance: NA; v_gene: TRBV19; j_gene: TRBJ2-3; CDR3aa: CASSVFEGDTQYF; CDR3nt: TGTGCCAGTAGTGTTTTCGAGGGAGATACGCAGTATTTT
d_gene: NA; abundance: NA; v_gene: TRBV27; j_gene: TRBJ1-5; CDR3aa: CASSPRGRGGNQPQHF; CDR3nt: TGTGCCAGCAGTCCCCGGGGCAGGGGAGGCAATCAGCCCCAGCATTTT
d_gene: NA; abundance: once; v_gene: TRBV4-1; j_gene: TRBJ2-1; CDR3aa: CASSQDRFSYNEQFF; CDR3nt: TGCGCCAGCAGCCAAGACAGGTTCTCCTACAATGAGCAGTTCTTC
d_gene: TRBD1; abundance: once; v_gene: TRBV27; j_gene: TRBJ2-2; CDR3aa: CASSLGTGVTGELFF; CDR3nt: TGTGCCAGCAGTTTGGGGACAGGGGTCACCGGGGAGCTGTTTTTT
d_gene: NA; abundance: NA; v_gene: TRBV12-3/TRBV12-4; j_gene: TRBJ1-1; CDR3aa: CASTLGVGNTEAFF; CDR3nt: TGTGCCAGCACTTTAGGGGTGGGAAACACTGAAGCTTTCTTT
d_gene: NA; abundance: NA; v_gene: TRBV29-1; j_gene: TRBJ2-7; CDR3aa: CSVELDGPYEQYF; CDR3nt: TGCAGCGTTGAACTTGACGGGCCCTACGAGCAGTACTTC
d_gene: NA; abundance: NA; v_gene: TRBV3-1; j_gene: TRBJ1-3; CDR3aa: CASSQDISLRGISGNTIYF; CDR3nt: TGTGCCAGCAGCCAAGATATTAGTTTACGAGGGATCTCTGGAAACACCATATATTTT
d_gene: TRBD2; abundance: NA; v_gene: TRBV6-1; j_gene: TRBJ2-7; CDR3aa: CASLRREGGIYEQYF; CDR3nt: TGTGCCAGCCTTCGAAGGGAGGGAGGAATTTACGAGCAGTACTTC
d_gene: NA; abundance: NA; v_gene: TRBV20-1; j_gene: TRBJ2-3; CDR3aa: CSAPGPWVGDTQYF; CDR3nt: TGCAGTGCTCCGGGACCCTGGGTGGGAGATACGCAGTATTTT
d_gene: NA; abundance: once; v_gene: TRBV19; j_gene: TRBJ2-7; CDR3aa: CAVRSGYEQYF; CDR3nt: TGTGCCGTCCGCTCCGGCTACGAGCAGTACTTC
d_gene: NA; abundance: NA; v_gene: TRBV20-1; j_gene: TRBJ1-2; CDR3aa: CSARESIFGGFKPRTGYTF; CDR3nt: TGCAGTGCTAGAGAGAGTATCTTTGGGGGCTTCAAGCCCCGTACCGGCTACACCTTC
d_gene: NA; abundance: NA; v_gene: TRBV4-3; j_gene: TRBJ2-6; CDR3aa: CASGEHAAYSGANVLTF; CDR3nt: TGCGCCAGCGGAGAACATGCCGCCTACTCTGGGGCCAACGTCCTGACTTTC
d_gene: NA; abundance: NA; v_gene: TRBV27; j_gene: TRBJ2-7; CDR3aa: CASSLSFQGNEQYF; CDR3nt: TGTGCCAGCAGTCTTTCTTTCCAGGGTAACGAGCAGTACTTC
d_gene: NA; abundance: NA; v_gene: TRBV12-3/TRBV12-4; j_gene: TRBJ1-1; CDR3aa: CASSLVNTEAFF; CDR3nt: TGTGCCAGCAGTTTGGTCAACACTGAAGCTTTCTTT
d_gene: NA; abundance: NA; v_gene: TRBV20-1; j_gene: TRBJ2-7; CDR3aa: CSAGVGRDHYEQYF; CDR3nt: TGCAGTGCTGGGGTGGGCAGGGACCACTACGAGCAGTACTTC
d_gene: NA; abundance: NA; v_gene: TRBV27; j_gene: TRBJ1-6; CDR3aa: CASSFSSYNSPLHF; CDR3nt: TGTGCCAGCAGTTTTAGCTCCTATAATTCACCCCTCCACTTT
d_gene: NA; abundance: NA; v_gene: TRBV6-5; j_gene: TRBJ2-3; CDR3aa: CASSYGNTQYF; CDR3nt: TGTGCCAGCAGTTATGGAAATACGCAGTATTTT
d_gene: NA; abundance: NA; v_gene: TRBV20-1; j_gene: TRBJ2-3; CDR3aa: CSARGGGVFTDTQYF; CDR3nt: TGCAGTGCTAGGGGGGGCGGGGTATTCACAGATACGCAGTATTTT
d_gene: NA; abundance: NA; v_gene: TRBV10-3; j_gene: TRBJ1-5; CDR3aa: CAISESPYRAETNQPQHF; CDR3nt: TGTGCCATCAGTGAGTCCCCTTACAGGGCGGAAACCAATCAGCCCCAGCATTTT
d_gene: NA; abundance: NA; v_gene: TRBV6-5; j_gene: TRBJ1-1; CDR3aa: CASSSLRAGPKTEAFF; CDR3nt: TGTGCCAGCAGTTCCCTGAGAGCCGGGCCGAAGACTGAAGCTTTCTTT
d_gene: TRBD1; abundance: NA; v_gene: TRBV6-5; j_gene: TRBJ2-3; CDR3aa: CASSYGQGTDTQYF; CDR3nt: TGTGCCAGCAGTTACGGACAGGGGACAGATACGCAGTATTTT
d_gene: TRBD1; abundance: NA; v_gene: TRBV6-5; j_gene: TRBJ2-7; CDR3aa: CASSYALNQGQGPHEQYF; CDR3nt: TGTGCCAGCAGTTACGCCCTAAATCAGGGACAGGGTCCCCACGAGCAGTACTTC